The 9 T cell receptor beta chains below were found in one sample sequenced in a study of blood T cells in healthy people across ages. A J-beta primer mix and a sample-barcoded 5' primer were used in a second PCR of roughly 7 to 12 cycles. TCRdb re-analysed the 5' RACE reads in MiXCR, keeping a single row per CDR3 protein. The sample has around 620,000 distinct CDR3 sequences, roughly a quarter seen once. Sequenced input: blood. Source of these receptors: a woman in her seventies in good health.

This clonotype was seen more than once but under ten times. For the CDR3, the DNA is TGTGCCAGCAGCCAACTCGAAGAGCAGTTCTTC. It yields the protein CASSQLEEQFF. V and J are TRBV3-1 and TRBJ2-5; D is ambiguous. The J call may be faulty, since TRBJ2-1 better matches the DNA end. This CDR3 is 11 amino acids long. Germline CDR1 is LGHDT and CDR2 is YNNKEL (reference sequence).

The sample holds a few counts of this clonotype. Here the CDR3 DNA reads TGCAGTGCCGAAACTTCGGGGGGCACAGATACGCAGTATTTT. It yields the protein CSAETSGGTDTQYF. The chain is built from TRBV20-1 and TRBJ2-3; D perhaps matches TRBD2 (6 bases). The V gene lost 6 bases and the J gene lost 1 base, with 14 bases spanning the gap. This CDR3 spans 14 amino acids. Germline CDR1 DFQATT, CDR2 SNEGSKA (reference sequence).

Only a few counts were recorded for this clonotype. The rearrangement uses TRBV10-3 and TRBJ2-5; possibly TRBD1 for D (6 bases). The germline CDR1 and CDR2 sequences are ENHRY and SYGVKD. The V gene lost 6 bases and the J gene lost 1 base, with 15 bases spanning the gap. This CDR3 spans 15 amino acids. CDR3 bases: TGTGCCATCAGCGCAGACAGGAGGACCCAAGAGACCCAGTACTTC. This encodes CAISADRRTQETQYF.

This clonotype showed up just a few times. The V and J genes are TRBV20-1 and TRBJ2-5; 7 nucleotides align to TRBD1. The J call may be wrong; the DNA end is better matched by TRBJ2-7. This CDR3 is built from 15 residues. Germline V gene data show CDR1 as DFQATT and CDR2 as SNEGSKA (reference sequence). The CDR3 loop is CSARDPTGASYEQYF. The CDR3 coding sequence is TGCAGTGCTAGAGATCCTACAGGGGCCTCCTACGAGCAGTACTTC.

This clonotype was picked up a small number of times. The chain uses TRBV7-2 and TRBJ2-3; 9 nucleotides line up with TRBD2. This CDR3 has 15 amino acids. CDR1 and CDR2 (germline): SGHTA, FQGNSA. V lost 1 base, J lost 5 bases, and 4 bases stayed unmatched. The CDR3: CASSLVAGDQDTQYF. CDR3 coding DNA: TGTGCCAGCAGCTTAGTAGCGGGGGACCAAGATACGCAGTATTTT.

This sequence joins TRBV4-3 and TRBJ2-7, with D tentatively TRBD1 (5 bases). The ends were cut back, 0 bases at V and 4 bases at J, with 13 bases in the middle. The CDR3 contains 15 residues. Germline CDR1 and CDR2: LGHNA and YSLEER. The CDR3 DNA follows: TGCGCCAGCAGCCAAGATCCGAGACAGCCATACGAGCAGTACTTC. Protein product: CASSQDPRQPYEQYF.

The rearrangement uses TRBV5-1 and TRBJ2-1, with D possibly being TRBD1 (5 bases). CDR3 length equals 14 residues. Trimming shortened V by 2 bases and J by 6 bases, and 12 bases separated the two germline ends. CDR1 and CDR2 (germline): SGHRS, YFSETQ. The CDR3 spells CASSLGDWANEQFF. As DNA, the CDR3 is TGCGCCAGCAGCTTAGGGGATTGGGCCAATGAGCAGTTCTTC.

CDR3 amino acids: CSAPGGTNTGELFF. The CDR3 DNA is TGCAGTGCCCCGGGGGGAACGAACACCGGGGAGCTGTTTTTT. This chain uses TRBV20-1 with TRBJ2-2, with TRBD2 identical over 7 bases. Germline assignment: CDR1 DFQATT and CDR2 SNEGSKA (reference sequence). This CDR3 spans 14 amino acids. With 6 bases clipped from V and 0 bases from J, the junction kept 4 bases outside the gene matches.

V is TRBV13 and J is TRBJ1-6; TRBD1 might be the D (6 bases). Germline-derived CDR1 and CDR2 are PRHDT and FYEKMQ (reference sequence). Trimming left V 5 bases short and J 14 bases short, with 13 bases between. This CDR3 region has 12 residues. CDR3 region: CASSRGSLTLHF. DNA of the CDR3: TGTGCCAGCAGCAGGGGGTCCCTCACCCTCCACTTT.